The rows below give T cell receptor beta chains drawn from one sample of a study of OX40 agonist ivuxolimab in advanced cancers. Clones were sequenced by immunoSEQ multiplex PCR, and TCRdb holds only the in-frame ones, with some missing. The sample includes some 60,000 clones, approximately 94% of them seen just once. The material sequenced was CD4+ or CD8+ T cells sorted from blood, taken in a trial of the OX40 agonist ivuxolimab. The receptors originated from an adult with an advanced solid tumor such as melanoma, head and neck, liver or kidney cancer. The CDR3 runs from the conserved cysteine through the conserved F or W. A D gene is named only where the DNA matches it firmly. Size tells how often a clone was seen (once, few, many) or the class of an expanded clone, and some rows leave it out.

CDR3 protein: CASSWGQTTNEKLFF; CDR3 DNA: TGCGCCAGCAGCTGGGGTCAGACAACTAATGAAAAACTGTTTTTT; D gene: NA; clone size: NA; V gene: TRBV5-1; J gene: TRBJ1-4
CDR3 protein: CASSPGGGTVSYEQYF; CDR3 DNA: TGTGCTAGCAGCCCCGGCGGGGGTACTGTATCCTACGAGCAGTACTTC; D gene: TRBD2; clone size: NA; V gene: TRBV7-7; J gene: TRBJ2-7
CDR3 protein: CASSVVSGEETQYF; CDR3 DNA: TGTGCCAGCAGCGTAGTTAGCGGCGAAGAGACCCAGTACTTC; D gene: NA; clone size: NA; V gene: TRBV9; J gene: TRBJ2-5
CDR3 protein: CSVEEGGAGYEQYF; CDR3 DNA: TGCAGCGTTGAAGAGGGCGGGGCTGGCTACGAGCAGTACTTC; D gene: NA; clone size: NA; V gene: TRBV29-1; J gene: TRBJ2-7
CDR3 protein: CASSEGTVYYNEQFF; CDR3 DNA: TGTGCCAGCAGTGAGGGGACAGTCTACTACAATGAGCAGTTCTTC; D gene: TRBD1; clone size: NA; V gene: TRBV2; J gene: TRBJ2-1
CDR3 protein: CASSASRGNEQFF; CDR3 DNA: TGTGCCAGCAGCGCATCCCGGGGGAATGAGCAGTTCTTC; D gene: NA; clone size: NA; V gene: TRBV9; J gene: TRBJ2-1
CDR3 protein: CASSGSGIGDTQYF; CDR3 DNA: TGTGCCAGCAGCGGAAGTGGGATCGGAGATACGCAGTATTTT; D gene: NA; clone size: NA; V gene: TRBV7-9; J gene: TRBJ2-3
CDR3 protein: CASSLYLGESSYNEQFF; CDR3 DNA: TGTGCCAGTAGCTTATACTTGGGCGAGAGCTCCTACAATGAGCAGTTCTTC; D gene: NA; clone size: NA; V gene: TRBV19; J gene: TRBJ2-1
CDR3 protein: CASSLEGQGHMSSGANVLTF; CDR3 DNA: TGTGCCAGCAGCTTAGAGGGTCAGGGACATATGAGCTCTGGGGCCAACGTCCTGACTTTC; D gene: NA; clone size: NA; V gene: TRBV11-2; J gene: TRBJ2-6
CDR3 protein: CASSIWGSSNQPQHF; CDR3 DNA: TGTGCCAGTAGTATTTGGGGGAGCAGCAATCAGCCCCAGCATTTT; D gene: NA; clone size: few; V gene: TRBV19; J gene: TRBJ1-5
CDR3 protein: CASSALGGIQPQHF; CDR3 DNA: TGTGCCAGCAGCGCCTTGGGAGGGATTCAGCCCCAGCATTTT; D gene: NA; clone size: NA; V gene: TRBV9; J gene: TRBJ1-5
CDR3 protein: CASRKPVEGDTEAFF; CDR3 DNA: TGTGCCAGCAGAAAACCCGTGGAGGGCGACACTGAAGCTTTCTTT; D gene: NA; clone size: NA; V gene: TRBV28; J gene: TRBJ1-1
CDR3 protein: CASSPILEVETQYF; CDR3 DNA: TGTGCCAGCAGCCCTATCCTTGAAGTAGAGACCCAGTACTTC; D gene: NA; clone size: NA; V gene: TRBV28; J gene: TRBJ2-5
CDR3 protein: CASSFIGGYTF; CDR3 DNA: TGTGCCAGCAGTTTCATAGGTGGCTACACCTTC; D gene: NA; clone size: few; V gene: TRBV28; J gene: TRBJ1-2
CDR3 protein: CASSLGSGEEFF; CDR3 DNA: TGTGCCAGCAGCCTCGGGAGCGGGGAAGAGTTCTTC; D gene: TRBD2; clone size: NA; V gene: TRBV7-9; J gene: TRBJ2-1
CDR3 protein: CASSQGAGGQFF; CDR3 DNA: TGTGCCAGCAGCCAAGGAGCCGGGGGACAGTTCTTC; D gene: NA; clone size: NA; V gene: TRBV4-2; J gene: TRBJ2-1
CDR3 protein: CASSPRAARYGYTF; CDR3 DNA: TGTGCCAGCAGTCCGCGGGCGGCGCGCTATGGCTACACCTTC; D gene: NA; clone size: NA; V gene: TRBV6-5; J gene: TRBJ1-2
CDR3 protein: CASSPGLLGYEQYF; CDR3 DNA: TGCGCCAGCAGCCCGGGACTCCTCGGCTACGAGCAGTACTTC; D gene: NA; clone size: NA; V gene: TRBV4-3; J gene: TRBJ2-7
CDR3 protein: CASSRHTSGRPYEQYF; CDR3 DNA: TGTGCCAGCAGTCGCCATACTAGCGGGAGGCCCTACGAGCAGTACTTC; D gene: TRBD2; clone size: once; V gene: TRBV28; J gene: TRBJ2-7
CDR3 protein: CATSREGNGGGELFF; CDR3 DNA: TGTGCCACCAGCAGAGAAGGAAACGGGGGCGGGGAGCTGTTTTTT; D gene: NA; clone size: NA; V gene: TRBV15; J gene: TRBJ2-2
CDR3 protein: CASSQDLLWGTGGYTF; CDR3 DNA: TGCGCCAGCAGCCAAGACCTTCTTTGGGGGACAGGTGGCTACACCTTC; D gene: TRBD1; clone size: NA; V gene: TRBV4-3; J gene: TRBJ1-2
CDR3 protein: CASSIASGRTYEQYF; CDR3 DNA: TGTGCCAGTAGTATAGCTAGCGGGAGGACCTACGAGCAGTACTTC; D gene: TRBD2; clone size: NA; V gene: TRBV19; J gene: TRBJ2-7
CDR3 protein: CASSHSGGLGEKLFF; CDR3 DNA: TGTGCCAGCAGTCACTCAGGGGGCCTCGGTGAAAAACTGTTTTTT; D gene: TRBD1; clone size: NA; V gene: TRBV6-5; J gene: TRBJ1-4
CDR3 protein: CASSFGQGSYEQYF; CDR3 DNA: TGTGCCAGTAGTTTCGGACAGGGCTCCTACGAGCAGTACTTC; D gene: TRBD1; clone size: NA; V gene: TRBV19; J gene: TRBJ2-7
CDR3 protein: CASSLGTGATTGELFF; CDR3 DNA: TGTGCCAGCTCACTCGGGACAGGGGCGACCACCGGGGAGCTGTTTTTT; D gene: TRBD1; clone size: NA; V gene: TRBV18; J gene: TRBJ2-2
CDR3 protein: CASSEEGSNTDTQYF; CDR3 DNA: TGTGCCAGCAGCGAAGAGGGGTCTAACACAGATACGCAGTATTTT; D gene: NA; clone size: NA; V gene: TRBV9; J gene: TRBJ2-3
CDR3 protein: CASSPGRAGLTLDKNIQYF; CDR3 DNA: TGTGCCAGCAGCCCCGGTCGAGCGGGACTTACCCTTGACAAAAACATTCAGTACTTC; D gene: TRBD2; clone size: once; V gene: TRBV9; J gene: TRBJ2-4
CDR3 protein: CASSQRDRSAQYF; CDR3 DNA: TGCGCCAGCAGTCAACGCGACAGGTCCGCGCAGTACTTC; D gene: NA; clone size: NA; V gene: TRBV23-1; J gene: TRBJ2-7
CDR3 protein: CASSETGTTQETQYF; CDR3 DNA: TGTGCCAGCAGCGAAACCGGGACGACCCAAGAGACCCAGTACTTC; D gene: NA; clone size: NA; V gene: TRBV9; J gene: TRBJ2-5
CDR3 protein: CASSYGSNTEAFF; CDR3 DNA: TGCGCCAGCAGCTATGGCTCGAACACTGAAGCTTTCTTT; D gene: NA; clone size: NA; V gene: TRBV4-1; J gene: TRBJ1-1
CDR3 protein: CASSLSPRKEEQYF; CDR3 DNA: TGTGCCAGCAGTTTATCTCCTAGAAAGGAGGAGCAGTACTTC; D gene: NA; clone size: NA; V gene: TRBV27; J gene: TRBJ2-7
CDR3 protein: CASSLEVGVTGELFF; CDR3 DNA: TGTGCCAGCAGCTTAGAGGTGGGAGTAACCGGGGAGCTGTTTTTT; D gene: NA; clone size: NA; V gene: TRBV7-8; J gene: TRBJ2-2
CDR3 protein: CASSTSGNTDTQYF; CDR3 DNA: TGTGCCAGCAGCACGAGCGGAAACACAGATACGCAGTATTTT; D gene: NA; clone size: NA; V gene: TRBV11-2; J gene: TRBJ2-3
CDR3 protein: CASSVGATGELFF; CDR3 DNA: TGTGCCAGCAGCGTAGGAGCCACCGGGGAGCTGTTTTTT; D gene: NA; clone size: NA; V gene: TRBV9; J gene: TRBJ2-2
CDR3 protein: CASSVATGQGGYGYTF; CDR3 DNA: TGTGCCAGCAGCGTAGCTACGGGACAGGGGGGCTATGGCTACACCTTC; D gene: TRBD1; clone size: NA; V gene: TRBV9; J gene: TRBJ1-2
CDR3 protein: CASSVSGSVTGELFF; CDR3 DNA: TGTGCCAGCAGCGTAAGCGGGAGTGTAACCGGGGAGCTGTTTTTT; D gene: TRBD2; clone size: NA; V gene: TRBV9; J gene: TRBJ2-2
CDR3 protein: CATTWETSGRVVQGTQYF; CDR3 DNA: TGTGCCACCACCTGGGAGACTAGCGGGAGGGTCGTTCAAGGTACGCAGTATTTT; D gene: TRBD2; clone size: NA; V gene: TRBV28; J gene: TRBJ2-3
CDR3 protein: CASSSVRDSHSYEQYF; CDR3 DNA: TGCGCCAGCAGCTCCGTCCGGGACAGCCATTCCTACGAGCAGTACTTC; D gene: TRBD1; clone size: NA; V gene: TRBV5-1; J gene: TRBJ2-7
CDR3 protein: CASGLVRELFF; CDR3 DNA: TGTGCCAGCGGTCTAGTCCGGGAGCTGTTTTTT; D gene: NA; clone size: NA; V gene: TRBV6-5; J gene: TRBJ2-2
CDR3 protein: CASSVGLLNEQYF; CDR3 DNA: TGTGCCAGCAGCGTAGGGCTCCTCAACGAGCAGTACTTC; D gene: NA; clone size: NA; V gene: TRBV9; J gene: TRBJ2-7
CDR3 protein: CASSPPPRWEQYF; CDR3 DNA: TGTGCCAGCAGCCCTCCCCCACGGTGGGAGCAGTACTTC; D gene: NA; clone size: NA; V gene: TRBV5-5; J gene: TRBJ2-7
CDR3 protein: CASSLALIRTGGVDEQYF; CDR3 DNA: TGTGCCAGCAGCTTAGCGCTAATCCGGACAGGGGGTGTAGACGAGCAGTACTTC; D gene: TRBD1; clone size: NA; V gene: TRBV7-2; J gene: TRBJ2-7
CDR3 protein: CAWSGTHRTGGSYNEQFF; CDR3 DNA: TGTGCCTGGAGTGGGACTCATCGGACAGGGGGCTCCTACAATGAGCAGTTCTTC; D gene: TRBD1; clone size: NA; V gene: TRBV30; J gene: TRBJ2-1
CDR3 protein: CASSTRGQGGTEAFF; CDR3 DNA: TGTGCCAGCAGTACTCGGGGACAGGGTGGTACTGAAGCTTTCTTT; D gene: TRBD1; clone size: NA; V gene: TRBV2; J gene: TRBJ1-1
CDR3 protein: CASSQYLAGETGELFF; CDR3 DNA: TGCGCCAGCAGCCAATACCTAGCGGGAGAAACCGGGGAGCTGTTTTTT; D gene: TRBD2; clone size: once; V gene: TRBV4-1; J gene: TRBJ2-2
CDR3 protein: CASSYGPDFFTF; CDR3 DNA: TGTGCCAGCAGTTACGGACCTGATTTTTTCACCTTC; D gene: NA; clone size: NA; V gene: TRBV6-6; J gene: TRBJ1-2
CDR3 protein: CASSSRQGSNTGELFF; CDR3 DNA: TGTGCCAGCAGCTCCCGACAGGGCTCGAACACCGGGGAGCTGTTTTTT; D gene: TRBD1; clone size: NA; V gene: TRBV13; J gene: TRBJ2-2
CDR3 protein: CASSSRRDSSYEQYF; CDR3 DNA: TGCGCCAGCAGCTCGAGAAGGGACAGCTCCTACGAGCAGTACTTC; D gene: TRBD1; clone size: NA; V gene: TRBV5-1; J gene: TRBJ2-7
CDR3 protein: CASSQDGIGQGDSPLHF; CDR3 DNA: TGCGCCAGCAGCCAAGACGGAATAGGACAGGGAGATTCACCCCTCCACTTT; D gene: TRBD1; clone size: NA; V gene: TRBV4-3; J gene: TRBJ1-6
CDR3 protein: CSVHAGQGFNYGYTF; CDR3 DNA: TGCAGCGTTCACGCAGGACAGGGCTTTAACTATGGCTACACCTTC; D gene: TRBD1; clone size: NA; V gene: TRBV29-1; J gene: TRBJ1-2
CDR3 protein: CASSDTGRGANVLTF; CDR3 DNA: TGTGCCAGCAGTGACACAGGGCGCGGGGCCAACGTCCTGACTTTC; D gene: NA; clone size: NA; V gene: TRBV2; J gene: TRBJ2-6